Each of the 17 T cell receptor beta chains below was sequenced from the same sample in a study of siplizumab effects on memory and regulatory T cells. The repertoire was sequenced with immunoSEQ multiplex PCR; TCRdb's copy has only in-frame clones and lacks some. The sample has some 100,000 clones; nearly 95% are singletons. Sequencing was carried out using non-Treg CD4+ T cells sorted from blood. These TCRs come from a human donor in good health.

In this sample, this clone turned up once. The J gene is TRBJ1-5, the V gene TRBV28; maybe TRBD1 (6 bases). V shed 5 bases and J shed 4 bases, with 9 bases lying between them. The germline V gene has CDR1 MDHEN and CDR2 SYDVKM. The CDR3 sequence is 13 residues long. The CDR3 DNA follows: TGTGCCAGCAGTCCCCAGGGGAATCAGCCCCAGCATTTT. This translates into CASSPQGNQPQHF.

The chain is built from TRBV28 and TRBJ1-4; unclear D gene. V was trimmed by 2 bases and J by 3 bases, leaving 7 bases between them. This CDR3 is 14 amino acids long. Germline V gene data show CDR1 as MDHEN and CDR2 as SYDVKM. The CDR3 DNA is TGTGCCAGCAGTTTACGCGGGCCTAATGAAAAACTGTTTTTT. Translated, it gives CASSLRGPNEKLFF.

The rearrangement uses TRBV2 and TRBJ1-4; no clear D. V lost 6 bases and J 4 bases, leaving 6 bases between the germline ends. Germline CDR1 SNHLY, CDR2 FYNNEI. CDR3 length: 12 amino acids. The CDR3 DNA follows: TGTGCCAGCAGACGGGTTAATGAAAAACTGTTTTTT. Translated, it gives CASRRVNEKLFF.

The V call is TRBV20-1, the J call TRBJ2-5; D not resolved. This CDR3 has 10 residues. Per germline, CDR1 DFQATT and CDR2 SNEGSKA (reference sequence). Between the trimmed V and J ends, which lost 3 bases and 3 bases, there was a span of 2 bases. In DNA form, the CDR3 reads TGCAGTGCTAGGGAAGAGACCCAGTACTTC. Amino acids: CSAREETQYF.

The chain has TRBV4-3 and TRBJ2-7; TRBD1 aligns across 9 bases. The V and J ends lost 0 bases and 2 bases, in that order; junction bases with no gene match: 2. The germline gives CDR1 LGHNA, CDR2 YSLEER. This CDR3 is built from 15 residues. In DNA, the CDR3 is TGCGCCAGCAGCCAAGACCGGGACAGGGCCTACGAGCAGTACTTC. Its translation: CASSQDRDRAYEQYF.

This chain uses TRBV4-1 with TRBJ2-1; 7 bases are a match to TRBD1. CDR3 length: 17 residues. CDR1 MGHRA and CDR2 YSYEKL come from the germline V gene. V trimming: 4 bases; J trimming: 4 bases; junction bases outside the gene matches: 13. The DNA of the CDR3 is TGCGCCAGCAGCCCGCCATGGACAGGTCGGATTTACAATGAGCAGTTCTTC. As protein: CASSPPWTGRIYNEQFF.

The chain recombines TRBV6-4 with TRBJ2-4; 8 bases are a match to TRBD2. Per the germline V gene, CDR1 is MRHNA and CDR2 is SNTAGT. J gave up 15 bases and V 2 bases, and 9 bases lay outside the gene matches. CDR3 length: 13 residues. The CDR3 sequence: CASSDGSPGRVYF. Here the CDR3 DNA reads TGTGCCAGCAGTGACGGGTCTCCCGGGAGGGTGTACTTC.

This chain joins TRBV9 and TRBJ2-3; D is uncertain. Trimming stripped 4 bases from V and 2 bases from J, with 14 bases between. This CDR3 has 15 residues. Germline V gene data show CDR1 as SGDLS and CDR2 as YYNGEE. The DNA for the CDR3 is TGTGCCAGCAGCCAAGTAGTGGGGTACACAGATACGCAGTATTTT. Translating gives CASSQVVGYTDTQYF.

The chain couples TRBV28 to TRBJ1-5, with a tentative D call TRBD1 (6 bases). The CDR3 spans 15 residues. Germline CDR1 MDHEN, CDR2 SYDVKM. V lost 7 bases to trimming and J lost 3 bases, with 16 bases between them. CDR3 coding DNA: TGTGCCAGCACCGAGGCGGGGGGCCCCAATCAGCCCCAGCATTTT. This codes for CASTEAGGPNQPQHF.

This chain links TRBV7-8 with TRBJ2-3; 14 nucleotides align to TRBD2. The J segment lost 3 bases and the V segment lost 0 bases, leaving 2 bases of the junction unmatched. The germline V gene encodes CDR1 SGHVS and CDR2 FQNEAQ. The CDR3 has 17 amino acids. CDR3 bases: TGTGCCAGCAGCTTAGCTGGGACTAGCGGGAGAACAGATACGCAGTATTTT. Translating gives CASSLAGTSGRTDTQYF.

The chain has TRBV30 and TRBJ2-1; 9 bases are shared with TRBD2. This CDR3 is built from 14 residues. Unmatched junction bases numbered 4, after V lost 1 base and J lost 6 bases. CDR1 GTSNPN and CDR2 SVGIG come from the germline V gene (reference sequence). The CDR3 protein is CAWSGLAGPNEQFF. CDR3 sequence (DNA): TGTGCCTGGAGTGGGCTAGCGGGGCCCAATGAGCAGTTCTTC.

The rearrangement joins TRBV19 to TRBJ1-5; weak D call: TRBD1 (5 bases). Germline lookup yields CDR1 LNHDA and CDR2 SQIVND (reference sequence). Trimming shortened V by 4 bases and J by 7 bases, and 17 bases separated the two germline ends. This CDR3 has 15 residues. CDR3 residues: CASSTPRAGSQPQHF. CDR3 bases: TGTGCCAGTAGTACCCCCAGGGCAGGGAGCCAGCCCCAGCATTTT.

V and J are TRBV29-1 and TRBJ2-5, with D possibly being TRBD1 or TRBD2 (6 bases each). Gene TRBJ2-7 matches the end of the DNA better, so the J call may be wrong. The CDR3 totals 16 residues. Germline assignment: CDR1 SQVTM and CDR2 ANQGSEA. CDR3: CSVVGAPGVTSYEQYF. The CDR3 region has the DNA TGCAGCGTTGTGGGGGCCCCGGGAGTAACCTCCTACGAGCAGTACTTC.

The chain has TRBV10-2 and TRBJ1-1, with D possibly matching TRBD1 (5 bases). The V gene lost 8 bases and the J gene lost 1 base, with 11 bases spanning the gap. Germline assignment: CDR1 WSHSY and CDR2 SAAADI. This CDR3 region has 13 residues. CDR3 region: CASYLRENTEAFF. DNA of the CDR3: TGCGCCAGCTACCTCAGGGAGAACACTGAAGCTTTCTTT.

CDR3: CASSLMFRGRRYNEQFF. Here the CDR3 DNA reads TGTGCCAGCAGTTTGATGTTCCGCGGGAGAAGGTACAATGAGCAGTTCTTC. The chain couples TRBV27 to TRBJ2-1; 7 positions agree with TRBD2. The V segment lost 3 bases and the J segment 4 bases; nucleotides outside the gene matches: 12. This CDR3 spans 17 amino acids. In germline, CDR1 is MNHEY, CDR2 SMNVEV (reference sequence).

The genes are TRBV2 and TRBJ2-1, with a possible D match to TRBD2 (6 bases). The CDR3 has 13 amino acids. The ends were cut back, 6 bases at V and 4 bases at J, with 10 bases in the middle. Germline loops: CDR1 SNHLY, CDR2 FYNNEI. The CDR3 DNA reads TGTGCCAGCAGCTGGGGGGAGTACAATGAGCAGTTCTTC. Its translation is CASSWGEYNEQFF.

The V gene is TRBV18, the J gene TRBJ1-4, with D hard to call. Germline V gives CDR1 KGHSH, CDR2 LQKENI. The CDR3 length is 14 residues. V lost 5 bases and J lost 5, with 12 bases in between. For the CDR3, the DNA is TGTGCCAGCTCAGTTTCGGGGAAGAATGAAAAACTGTTTTTT. Its protein is CASSVSGKNEKLFF. Together with reference TRBV18 and TRBJ1-4, the CDR3 gives the full variable domain: NAGVMQNPRHLVRRRGQEARLRCSPMKGHSHVYWYRQLPEEGLKFMVYLQKENIIDESGMPKERFSAEFPKEGPSILRIQQVVRGDSAAYFCASSVSGKNEKLFFGSGTQLSVL.